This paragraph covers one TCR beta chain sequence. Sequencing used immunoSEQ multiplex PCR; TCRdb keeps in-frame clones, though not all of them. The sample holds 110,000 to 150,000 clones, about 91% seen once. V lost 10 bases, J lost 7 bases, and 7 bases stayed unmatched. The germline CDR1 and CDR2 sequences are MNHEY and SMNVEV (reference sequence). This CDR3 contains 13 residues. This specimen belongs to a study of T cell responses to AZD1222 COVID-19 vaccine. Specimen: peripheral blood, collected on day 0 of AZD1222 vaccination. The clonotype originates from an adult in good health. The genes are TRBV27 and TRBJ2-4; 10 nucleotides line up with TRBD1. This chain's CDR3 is CATSRQGANIQYF. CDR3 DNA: TGTGCCACGAGTCGACAGGGGGCTAACATTCAGTACTTC.